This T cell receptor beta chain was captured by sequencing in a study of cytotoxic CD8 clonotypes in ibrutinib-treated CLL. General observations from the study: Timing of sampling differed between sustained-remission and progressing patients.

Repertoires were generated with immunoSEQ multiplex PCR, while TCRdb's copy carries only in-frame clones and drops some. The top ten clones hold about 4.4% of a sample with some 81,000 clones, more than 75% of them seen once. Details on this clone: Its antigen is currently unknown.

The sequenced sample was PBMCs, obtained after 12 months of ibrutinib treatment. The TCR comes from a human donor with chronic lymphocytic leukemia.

The CDR3 DNA follows: TGTGCCAGCAGAACCGTGGCGGGGAACACCGGGGAGCTGTTTTTT. This codes for CASRTVAGNTGELFF. V gene TRBV7-9 combines with J gene TRBJ2-2; D possibly corresponds to TRBD2 (5 bases). The germline V and J ends were trimmed by 6 bases and 1 base, with 12 bases remaining between them. Germline CDR1 is SEHNR and CDR2 is FQNEAQ (reference sequence). The CDR3 consists of 15 residues.